Here is one T cell receptor beta chain with its context. Its antigen is unidentified. These data are taken from a study of cytomegalovirus exposure and HLA in healthy donors. The CDR3 has 13 amino acids. Trimming at V came to 2 bases and at J to 6 bases, leaving 3 bases not matched to a gene. In germline, CDR1 is MNHEY, CDR2 SVGAGI. Donors in the study were healthy people who gave bone marrow. Points from the study as a whole: Published work reported that the classifier diagnosed cytomegalovirus status with high specificity and sensitivity.

The PCR ran on 60 Vbeta and 13 Jbeta primers. Assay used: immunoSEQ multiplex PCR; TCRdb lists only in-frame clones, some missing. Here the sample spans around 140,000 clones, about four fifths being singletons. The sample comprised PBMCs. This clonotype was obtained from a male donor in good health and CMV-seronegative. This chain uses TRBV6-5 with TRBJ1-2, with 7 bases aligning to TRBD1. This CDR3 reads CASSYDRVNGYTF. The CDR3 region has the DNA TGTGCCAGCAGTTACGACAGGGTAAATGGCTACACCTTC.